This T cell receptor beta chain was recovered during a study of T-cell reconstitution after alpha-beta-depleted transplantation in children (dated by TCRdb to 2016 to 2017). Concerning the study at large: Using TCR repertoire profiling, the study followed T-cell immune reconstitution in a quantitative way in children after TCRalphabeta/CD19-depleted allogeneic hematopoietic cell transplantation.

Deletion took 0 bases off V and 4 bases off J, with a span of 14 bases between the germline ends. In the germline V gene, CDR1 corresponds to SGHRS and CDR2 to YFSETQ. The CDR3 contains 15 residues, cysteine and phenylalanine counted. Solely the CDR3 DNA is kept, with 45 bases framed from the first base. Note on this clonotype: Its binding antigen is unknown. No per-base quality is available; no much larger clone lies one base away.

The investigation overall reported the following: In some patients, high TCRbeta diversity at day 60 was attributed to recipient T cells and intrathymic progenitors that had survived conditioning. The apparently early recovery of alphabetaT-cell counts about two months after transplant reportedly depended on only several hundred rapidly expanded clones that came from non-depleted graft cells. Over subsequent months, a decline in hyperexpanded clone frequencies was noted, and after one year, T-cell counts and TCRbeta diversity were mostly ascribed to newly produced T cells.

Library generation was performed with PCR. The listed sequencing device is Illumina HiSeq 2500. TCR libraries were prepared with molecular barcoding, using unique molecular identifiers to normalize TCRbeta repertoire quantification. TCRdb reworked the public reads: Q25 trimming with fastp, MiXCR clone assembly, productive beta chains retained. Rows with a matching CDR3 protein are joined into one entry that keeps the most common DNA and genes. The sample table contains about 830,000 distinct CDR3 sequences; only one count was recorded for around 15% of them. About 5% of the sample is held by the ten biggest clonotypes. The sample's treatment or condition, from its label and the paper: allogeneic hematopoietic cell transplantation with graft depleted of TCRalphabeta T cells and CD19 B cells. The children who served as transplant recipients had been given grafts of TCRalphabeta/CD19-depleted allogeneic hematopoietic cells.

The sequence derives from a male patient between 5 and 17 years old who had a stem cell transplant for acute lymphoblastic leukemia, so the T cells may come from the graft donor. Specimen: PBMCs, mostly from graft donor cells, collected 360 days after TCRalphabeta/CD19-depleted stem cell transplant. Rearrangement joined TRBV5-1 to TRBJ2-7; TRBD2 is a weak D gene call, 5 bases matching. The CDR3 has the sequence CASSLELARMYEQYF. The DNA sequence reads TGCGCCAGCAGCTTGGAGCTAGCAAGGATGTACGAGCAGTACTTC.